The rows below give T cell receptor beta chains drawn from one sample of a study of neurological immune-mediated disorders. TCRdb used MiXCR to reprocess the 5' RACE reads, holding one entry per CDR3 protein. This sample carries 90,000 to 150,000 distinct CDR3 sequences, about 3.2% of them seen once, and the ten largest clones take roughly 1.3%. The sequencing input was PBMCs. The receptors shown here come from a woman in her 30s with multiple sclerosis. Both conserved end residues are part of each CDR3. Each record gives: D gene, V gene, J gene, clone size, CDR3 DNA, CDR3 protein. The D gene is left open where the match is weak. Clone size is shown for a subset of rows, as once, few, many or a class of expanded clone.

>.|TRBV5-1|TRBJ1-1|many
TGCGCCAGCAGCTTTTACGGGGCTGAAGCTTTCTTT
CASSFYGAEAFF
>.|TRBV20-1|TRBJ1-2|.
TGCAGTGCCCTCCCCCCGCGGGGGGGTTATGGCTACACCTTC
CSALPPRGGYGYTF
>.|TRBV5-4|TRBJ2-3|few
TGTGCCAGCAGCGCCAGCGGATCGGGGCTAGATACGCAGTATTTT
CASSASGSGLDTQYF
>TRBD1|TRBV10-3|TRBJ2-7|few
TGTGCCACCCAGTTACGGGACAGGGCGTACGAGCAGTACTTC
CATQLRDRAYEQYF
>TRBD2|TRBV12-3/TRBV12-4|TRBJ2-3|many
TGTGCCAGCAGCGCGGGGGGGCGAGATACGCAGTATTTT
CASSAGGRDTQYF
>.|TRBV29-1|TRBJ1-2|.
TGCAGCGTTGAAGGAAGGACAGCAGACTATGGCTACACCTTC
CSVEGRTADYGYTF
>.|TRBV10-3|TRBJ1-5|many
TGTGCCATCAGTGAGTCGATGGGGGTGAGCAATCAGCCCCAGCATTTT
CAISESMGVSNQPQHF
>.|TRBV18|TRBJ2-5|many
TGTGCCAGCTCACCAACCGCGGCAATGACCCAGTACTTC
CASSPTAAMTQYF
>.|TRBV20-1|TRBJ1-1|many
TGCAGTGCCCCCGAGGGGGGTCGGCTTTCTCGGGCTTTCTTT
CSAPEGGRLSRAFF
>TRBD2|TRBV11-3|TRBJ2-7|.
TGTGCCAGCTTCCCTTATGGGGGGGTTGGGTCGTGCGAGCAGTACTTC
CASFPYGGVGSCEQYF
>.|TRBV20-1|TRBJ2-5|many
TGCAGTGCTAGAGACGCGGTTCCGGGGGAGACCCAGTACTTC
CSARDAVPGETQYF
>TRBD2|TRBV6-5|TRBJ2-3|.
TGTGCCAGCAGTTCCTACCTAGCGGGGGGGCTGGATACGCAGTATTTT
CASSSYLAGGLDTQYF
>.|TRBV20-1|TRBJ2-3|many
TGCAGTGCTAGAGCGGAGGGGTCCCCCACAGATACGCAGTATTTT
CSARAEGSPTDTQYF
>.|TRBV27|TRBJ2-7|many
TGTGCCAGCAGTTTCGGCGGATCCTACGAGCAGTACTTC
CASSFGGSYEQYF
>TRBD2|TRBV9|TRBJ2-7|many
TGTGCCAGCAGCCCCGGGGGGGGGGTGGAGCAGTACTTC
CASSPGGGVEQYF
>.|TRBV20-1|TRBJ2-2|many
TGCAGTGCTAGAGAACGGCGGGGGAACACCGGGGAGCTGTTTTTT
CSARERRGNTGELFF
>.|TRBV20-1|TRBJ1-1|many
TGCAGTGTGAGACTGGATTCCGTAGAAGCTTTCTTT
CSVRLDSVEAFF
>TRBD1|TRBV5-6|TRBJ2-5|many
TGTGCCAGCAGCCCGACCCCGGGACAGGGGAAGGAAGGGACCCAGTACTTC
CASSPTPGQGKEGTQYF
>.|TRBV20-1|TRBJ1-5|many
TGCAGTGCCTCGACAGGAGTTCATCAGCCCCAGCATTTT
CSASTGVHQPQHF
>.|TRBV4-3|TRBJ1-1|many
TGCGCCAGCAGCCAAGATCTCGCACTGGAGGCTGAAGCTTTCTTT
CASSQDLALEAEAFF
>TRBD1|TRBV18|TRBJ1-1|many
TGTGCCAGCTCAACCGTTCAGGGGGCCCCGGGCACTGAAGCTTTCTTT
CASSTVQGAPGTEAFF
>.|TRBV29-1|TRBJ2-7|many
TGCAGCGTTGAAGATTATGAAGGAAGGGGCTCCTACGAGCAGTACTTC
CSVEDYEGRGSYEQYF
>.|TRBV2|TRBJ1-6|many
TGTGCCAGCAGTGAAGGGTTCCCCCTCCACTTT
CASSEGFPLHF
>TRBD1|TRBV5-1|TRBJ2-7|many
TGCGCCAGCAGCTGGACAGGGGGCGACGAGCAGTACTTC
CASSWTGGDEQYF
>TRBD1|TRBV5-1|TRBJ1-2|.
TGCGCCAGCAGCTTGCTTCCGGGACAGGGATCGGGCTACACCTTC
CASSLLPGQGSGYTF
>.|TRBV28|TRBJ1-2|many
TGTGCCAGCAGTTTAGAGACAGGCGGCGACTATGGCTACACCTTC
CASSLETGGDYGYTF
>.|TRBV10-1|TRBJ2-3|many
TGCGCCAGCAGTGAAGGTGATACGCAGTATTTT
CASSEGDTQYF
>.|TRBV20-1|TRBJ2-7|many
TGCAGTGCGGCAGGGGTTGTGGACGAGCAGTACTTC
CSAAGVVDEQYF
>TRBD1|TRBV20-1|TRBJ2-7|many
TGCAGTGCTAGAGCTGATGAGACAGGGAATGACGAGCAGTACTTC
CSARADETGNDEQYF
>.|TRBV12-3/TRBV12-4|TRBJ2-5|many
TGTGCCAGTGGGGGAGGCCCGGAGACCCAGTACTTC
CASGGGPETQYF
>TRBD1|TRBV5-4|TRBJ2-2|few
TGTGCCAGCACCGACCAAGGGGGCTACACCGGGGAGCTGTTTTTT
CASTDQGGYTGELFF
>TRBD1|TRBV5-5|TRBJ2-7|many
TGTGCCAGCAGCTTGAAACAGGGGCCGACCATTTCCTACGAGCAGTACTTC
CASSLKQGPTISYEQYF
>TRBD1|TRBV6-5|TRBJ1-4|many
TGTGCCAGCAGTGCAACCGGGACAGGGGGTGAAAAACTGTTTTTT
CASSATGTGGEKLFF